The 14 T cell receptor beta chains below come from one sample, sequenced in a study of radiotherapy plus CTLA-4 blockade in lung cancer. The method was immunoSEQ multiplex PCR; TCRdb's version includes in-frame clones alone and lacks a portion of them. The repertoire holds about 80,000 clones, with approximately 80% as singletons. The input for sequencing was peripheral blood, taken from a patient treated with radiotherapy plus ipilimumab. The origin of the receptors is a human donor with non-small cell lung cancer who had stable disease on radiotherapy plus ipilimumab.

This clone was found once. The chain uses TRBV19 and TRBJ2-5; D is unclear. The CDR3 sequence is 14 residues long. CDR1 and CDR2 from the germline V gene are LNHDA and SQIVND (reference sequence). V lost 3 bases to trimming and J lost 0 bases, with 8 bases between them. The CDR3 DNA follows: TGTGCCAGTAGTATTTTGGTGAACCAAGAGACCCAGTACTTC. Protein product: CASSILVNQETQYF.

This chain connects TRBV6-5 to TRBJ1-2; D call uncertain. The V end was cut by 0 bases, the J end by 7 bases, with 15 bases between. CDR1 and CDR2 from the germline V gene are MNHEY and SVGAGI. This CDR3 has 15 residues. The DNA of the CDR3 is TGTGCCAGCAGTTACTCGAGAGAGTCCCCCTCTGGCTACACCTTC. Translating gives CASSYSRESPSGYTF.

This chain connects TRBV9 to TRBJ1-6; D is unclear. Per germline, CDR1 SGDLS and CDR2 YYNGEE. With 3 bases removed from V and 0 bases from J, the gap between germline ends came to 13 bases. This CDR3 is built from 17 residues. The CDR3 bases are TGTGCCAGCAGCGCCGATCGAACGGGCTCCTATAATTCACCCCTCCACTTT. Translated, it gives CASSADRTGSYNSPLHF.

The chain joins TRBV6-5 to TRBJ1-2, with D possibly TRBD1 on 6 matching bases. The CDR3 loop spans 15 amino acids. V lost 3 bases, J lost 2 bases, and 13 bases lay in between. Germline CDR1 reads MNHEY; CDR2 reads SVGAGI. The CDR3 region is CASSYGGSGNYGYTF. The CDR3 DNA reads TGTGCCAGCAGTTATGGGGGCTCGGGGAACTATGGCTACACCTTC.

This rearrangement joins TRBV4-1 to TRBJ2-1; D call uncertain. The ends were cut back, 3 bases at V and 3 bases at J, with 18 bases in the middle. CDR3 length: 17 residues. CDR1 is MGHRA, CDR2 YSYEKL, per germline. The CDR3 spells CASSQADMFLGYNEQFF. The CDR3 DNA sequence: TGCGCCAGCAGCCAGGCTGACATGTTTTTGGGCTACAATGAGCAGTTCTTC.

This clone was detected a few times. The chain joins TRBV30 to TRBJ2-7; tentative D call: TRBD1 (6 bases). The CDR3 sequence is 15 residues long. V gave up 4 bases and J gave up 3 bases, with 19 bases separating them. Per the germline V gene, CDR1 is GTSNPN and CDR2 is SVGIG (reference sequence). The CDR3 spells CAWTPLGTTRYEQYF. The CDR3, as DNA: TGTGCCTGGACCCCCCTTGGGACAACCCGCTACGAGCAGTACTTC. Using reference TRBV30 and TRBJ2-7 for the parts outside the CDR3, the full variable domain is SQTIHQWPATLVQPVGSPLSLECTVEGTSNPNLYWYRQAAGRGLQLLFYSVGIGQISSEVPQNLSASRPQDRQFILSSKKLLLSDSGFYLCAWTPLGTTRYEQYFGPGTRLTVT.

The V and J genes are TRBV9 and TRBJ2-3; 12 positions match TRBD2. Germline V lookup: CDR1 SGDLS, CDR2 YYNGEE. The CDR3 consists of 16 residues. Trimming cost V 4 bases and J 2 bases; bases outside gene matches: 5. Written as DNA, the CDR3 is TGTGCCAGCAGCCCCACTAGCGGGAGGTACACAGATACGCAGTATTTT. Translating gives CASSPTSGRYTDTQYF.

This chain uses TRBV7-9 with TRBJ2-1; 7 positions match TRBD2. Per germline, CDR1 SEHNR and CDR2 FQNEAQ (reference sequence). The CDR3 length is 16 residues. V trimming: 2 bases; J trimming: 5 bases; junction bases outside the gene matches: 9. CDR3 amino acids: CASSLRRSGLNNEQFF. CDR3 bases: TGTGCCAGCAGCTTAAGGCGTAGCGGGCTCAACAATGAGCAGTTCTTC. Full variable domain (outside the CDR3, taken from reference TRBV7-9 and TRBJ2-1): DTGVSQNPRHKITKRGQNVTFRCDPISEHNRLYWYRQTLGQGPEFLTYFQNEAQLEKSRLLSDRFSAERPKGSFSTLEIQRTEQGDSAMYLCASSLRRSGLNNEQFFGPGTRLTVL.

The rearrangement joins TRBV9 to TRBJ2-1, with 14 bases fitting TRBD2. Germline CDR1 reads SGDLS; CDR2 reads YYNGEE. After removal of 2 bases from V and 8 bases from J, the junction contained 9 bases not matched to a gene. This CDR3 contains 17 residues. The CDR3 DNA reads as TGTGCCAGCAGCGTCCTACCGACTAGCGGGGGGGCCCATGAGCAGTTCTTC. It is translated as CASSVLPTSGGAHEQFF.

The chain carries TRBV28 and TRBJ1-1; D is unclear. Germline lookup yields CDR1 MDHEN and CDR2 SYDVKM. V was shortened by 3 bases and J by 5 bases, with 4 bases between the two germline ends. The length of the CDR3 is 11 residues. The CDR3 is CASSFLTEAFF. CDR3 DNA sequence: TGTGCCAGCAGTTTCTTGACTGAAGCTTTCTTT.

This clone has only a few counts. This chain connects TRBV19 to TRBJ2-2; D is possibly TRBD1 or TRBD2 (5 bases each). Germline-derived CDR1 and CDR2 are LNHDA and SQIVND (reference sequence). V was trimmed by 11 bases and J by 3 bases, leaving 16 bases between them. The CDR3 has 14 amino acids. The CDR3 DNA sequence: TGTGCCTCTCGAGGGGCGGTTGACACCGGGGAGCTGTTTTTT. Translating gives CASRGAVDTGELFF. Full variable domain (rest looked up from reference TRBV19 and TRBJ2-2): DGGITQSPKYLFRKEGQNVTLSCEQNLNHDAMYWYRQDPGQGLRLIYYSQIVNDFQKGDIAEGYSVSREKKESFPLTVTSAQKNPTAFYLCASRGAVDTGELFFGEGSRLTVL.

This clone was seen a few times. V and J are TRBV9 and TRBJ2-1; unclear D gene. Trimming pared 0 bases from V and 6 bases from J, leaving 16 bases between. This CDR3 is built from 16 residues. CDR1 is SGDLS, CDR2 YYNGEE, per germline. CDR3 sequence: CASSVEGLGRSNEQFF. For the CDR3, the DNA is TGTGCCAGCAGCGTAGAGGGCCTGGGCAGGTCCAATGAGCAGTTCTTC.

The chain uses TRBV10-3 and TRBJ2-7; D remains unclear. The CDR3 length is 14 residues. CDR1 and CDR2 from the germline V gene are ENHRY and SYGVKD. Trimming shortened V by 10 bases and J by 2 bases, and 18 bases separated the two germline ends. CDR3 nucleotide sequence: TGTGCCACCGCTTACTTCAGCGAAACCTACGAGCAGTACTTC. This codes for CATAYFSETYEQYF.

The J gene is TRBJ1-1, the V gene TRBV19, with unresolved D. Germline-derived CDR1 and CDR2 are LNHDA and SQIVND (reference sequence). This CDR3 comprises 13 residues. V lost 1 base, J lost 1 base, and 4 bases lay in between. CDR3 amino acids: CASSIGGNTEAFF. CDR3 nucleotides: TGTGCCAGTAGTATAGGGGGGAACACTGAAGCTTTCTTT. The full variable domain, rest sourced from reference TRBV19 and TRBJ1-1, is DGGITQSPKYLFRKEGQNVTLSCEQNLNHDAMYWYRQDPGQGLRLIYYSQIVNDFQKGDIAEGYSVSREKKESFPLTVTSAQKNPTAFYLCASSIGGNTEAFFGQGTRLTVV.